What follows are 14 T cell receptor beta chains derived from one specimen sequenced in a study of T cells in Graves' hyperthyroidism and ophthalmopathy. The CDR3 regions of TCR beta were amplified from RNA transcripts. HTBI primers drove first-round RT-PCR of the TCR CDR3. TCRdb passed the multiplex PCR reads through MiXCR, listing each CDR3 protein once. This table holds about 180,000 distinct CDR3 sequences, over 15% found once. Specimen: blood. The source of these receptors is a woman aged 45 to 65 with Graves' hyperthyroidism.

This clonotype has ten or more counts. The chain is built from TRBV10-1 and TRBJ2-1; TRBD2 agrees at 13 bases. This CDR3 spans 16 amino acids. Trimming cost V 3 bases and J 8 bases; bases outside gene matches: 7. Germline values: CDR1 WNHNN, CDR2 SYGVQD (reference sequence). As DNA, the CDR3 is TGCGCCAGCAGTGAATCACTAGCGGGGGGGCTGGATGAGCAGTTCTTC. This gives the protein CASSESLAGGLDEQFF.

In this sample, this clonotype turned up a few times. Written as DNA, the CDR3 is TGTGCCAGCAGCTTAGGGACAGGGACCCGAAGACCCCTCCACTTT. As protein: CASSLGTGTRRPLHF. This chain uses TRBV11-2 with TRBJ1-6; TRBD1 agrees at 8 bases. The germline CDR1 and CDR2 sequences are SGHAT and FQNNGV. CDR3 length: 15 residues. V lost 1 base to trimming and J lost 12 bases; unmatched junction nucleotides: 8.

Many counts were recorded for this clonotype. The chain has TRBV9 and TRBJ2-1; D may be TRBD2 (5 bases). Germline lookup yields CDR1 SGDLS and CDR2 YYNGEE. The CDR3 runs 15 residues. Trimming stripped 2 bases from V and 3 bases from J, with 12 bases between. CDR3 sequence: CASSVGSGDYNEQFF. In DNA form, the CDR3 reads TGTGCCAGCAGCGTTGGGTCCGGGGACTACAATGAGCAGTTCTTC.

In its sample, this clonotype was seen many times. The genes are TRBV12-3 or TRBV12-4 and TRBJ2-2; D call uncertain. V lost 2 bases and J lost 6, with 10 bases in between. CDR3 length: 14 residues. For the CDR3, the DNA is TGTGCCAGCAGTTTAACTCTTAACCCCGGGGAGCTGTTTTTT. Protein sequence: CASSLTLNPGELFF.

This clonotype has more than one count but fewer than ten. The rearrangement joins TRBV27 to TRBJ1-2; possible D gene TRBD1, 6 bases. Looked up from germline, CDR1 is MNHEY and CDR2 is SMNVEV (reference sequence). The CDR3 loop spans 16 amino acids. V was clipped by 3 bases and J by 6 bases, with 20 bases between them. In nucleotides, the CDR3 is TGTGCCAGCAGTTTGCCCAAGACAACAGGGAATAATGGCTACACCTTC. This codes for CASSLPKTTGNNGYTF.

This clonotype was seen ten or more times. The junction departs from the called germline gene at one end, perhaps through a read error. The chain has TRBV19 and TRBJ1-5; D is perhaps TRBD1 (6 bases). This CDR3 comprises 14 residues. Germline values: CDR1 LNHDA, CDR2 SQIVND (reference sequence). CDR3 DNA sequence: TGTGCCAGTACAAGAGGGGGGAGCAGTCAGCCCCAGCATTTT. It codes for CASTRGGSSQPQHF.

At least ten counts were recorded for this clonotype. The V gene is TRBV11-2, the J gene TRBJ1-1; D is ambiguous. The germline V gene encodes CDR1 SGHAT and CDR2 FQNNGV. The CDR3 has 14 residues. With 5 bases removed from V and 1 base from J, the gap between germline ends came to 11 bases. The CDR3 nucleotides are TGTGCCAGCAGCCCTAAGACGGGGAACACTGAAGCTTTCTTT. Translation gives CASSPKTGNTEAFF.

There are many counts of this clonotype. The chain uses TRBV3-1 and TRBJ1-1; D gene ambiguous. CDR1 LGHDT and CDR2 YNNKEL come from the germline V gene (reference sequence). The ends were cut back, 2 bases at V and 1 base at J, with 8 bases in the middle. This CDR3 has 14 residues. The CDR3 is CASSQPYTNTEAFF. The CDR3 coding sequence is TGTGCCAGCAGCCAACCGTATACGAACACTGAAGCTTTCTTT. Drawing the rest from reference TRBV3-1 and TRBJ1-1, the complete variable domain is DTAVSQTPKYLVTQMGNDKSIKCEQNLGHDTMYWYKQDSKKFLKIMFSYNNKELIINETVPNRFSPKSPDKAHLNLHINSLELGDSAVYFCASSQPYTNTEAFFGQGTRLTVV.

This clonotype came up many times. V gene TRBV19 combines with J gene TRBJ2-7; D not resolved. The CDR3 is 12 residues long. Per the germline V gene, CDR1 is LNHDA and CDR2 is SQIVND (reference sequence). Trimming cost V 6 bases and J 0 bases, with 6 bases left between them. The CDR3 DNA sequence: TGTGCCAGTAGCGACAACTCCTACGAGCAGTACTTC. Encoded protein: CASSDNSYEQYF. Drawing the rest from reference TRBV19 and TRBJ2-7, the complete variable domain is DGGITQSPKYLFRKEGQNVTLSCEQNLNHDAMYWYRQDPGQGLRLIYYSQIVNDFQKGDIAEGYSVSREKKESFPLTVTSAQKNPTAFYLCASSDNSYEQYFGPGTRLTVT.

This clonotype occurred many times. The CDR3 sequence: CASTQGAGHNEQFF. The DNA for the CDR3 is TGTGCCAGCACACAAGGGGCCGGGCACAATGAGCAGTTCTTC. The V and J genes are TRBV27 and TRBJ2-1, with D tentatively TRBD1 (5 bases). CDR1 MNHEY and CDR2 SMNVEV come from the germline V gene (reference sequence). Trimming removed 7 bases from V and 5 bases from J, with 15 bases in between. The CDR3 sequence is 14 residues long.

The chain uses TRBV13 and TRBJ2-5, with 7 bases lining up with TRBD1. The CDR3 runs 14 residues. Germline loops: CDR1 PRHDT, CDR2 FYEKMQ (reference sequence). The junction had 6 bases not matched to a gene; V was cut back by 2 bases and J by 6 bases. This CDR3 is CASSLRQGRQTQYF. The CDR3 coding sequence is TGTGCCAGCAGCTTACGACAGGGAAGACAGACCCAGTACTTC.

This clonotype appeared many times. V is TRBV5-6 and J is TRBJ2-1; the D is unclear. The germline V and J ends were trimmed by 7 bases and 3 bases, with 14 bases remaining between them. From germline, CDR1 is SGHDT and CDR2 YYEEEE. This CDR3 comprises 14 residues. The CDR3 spells CASGLGYLYNEQFF. The CDR3 DNA sequence: TGTGCCAGCGGCCTGGGCTACCTCTACAATGAGCAGTTCTTC.

J is TRBJ1-1 and V is TRBV5-1; a weak D match, TRBD1 (6 bases). The CDR3 totals 16 residues. Trimming removed 4 bases at V and 2 bases at J, with 18 bases between. Germline CDR1 reads SGHRS; CDR2 reads YFSETQ. The CDR3 DNA follows: TGCGCCAGCAGCCGTGACGGACAGCTCCGTAACACTGAAGCTTTCTTT. Amino acid sequence: CASSRDGQLRNTEAFF.

This clonotype was recorded a few times. The chain carries TRBV6-5 and TRBJ2-5, with TRBD1 matching 7 bases. Germline lookup yields CDR1 MNHEY and CDR2 SVGAGI. V shed 2 bases, J shed 5 bases, and the junction held 5 bases outside the gene matches. The CDR3 is 14 amino acids. CDR3 nucleotides: TGTGCCAGCAGTTACCTACAGGGGCGGGAGACCCAGTACTTC. Its protein is CASSYLQGRETQYF.